The next 28 T cell receptor beta chains were all read from a single sample in a study of T cells in Graves' hyperthyroidism and ophthalmopathy (dated by TCRdb to the late 2010s). Receptor libraries were prepared by multiplex PCR. The reads were generated on an Illumina HiSeq 2000. Amplification of TCR beta CDR3 regions was carried out from RNA transcripts. The first round of RT-PCR for the TCR CDR3 was performed with the HTBI primer set and the Qiagen OneStep RT-PCR kit. In TCRdb, the public reads were trimmed at Q25 with fastp and aligned with MiXCR, with productive beta chains retained. Rows with a matching CDR3 protein are joined into one entry that keeps the most common DNA and genes. Recorded for this sample are 250,000 to 350,000 distinct CDR3 sequences; around 20% of them occurred a single time. In total, the top ten clones hold around two thirds of the sample. Sequencing was carried out using blood. The receptors stem from a man between 25 and 39 years old with Graves' ophthalmopathy.

This clonotype was recorded at least ten times. The gene calls are TRBV28 and TRBJ2-7, with D unclear. Germline values: CDR1 MDHEN, CDR2 SYDVKM. V was shortened by 5 bases and J by 2 bases, with 4 bases between the two germline ends. This CDR3 is 11 amino acids long. CDR3 protein: CASSPTYEQYF. CDR3 nucleotides: TGTGCCAGCAGTCCCACCTACGAGCAGTACTTC.

At least ten counts were recorded for this clonotype. The chain couples TRBV30 to TRBJ2-1, with D possibly TRBD1 on 6 matching bases. Germline loops: CDR1 GTSNPN, CDR2 SVGIG (reference sequence). V lost 2 bases and J 0 bases, leaving 8 bases between the germline ends. The CDR3 sequence is 14 residues long. In nucleotides, the CDR3 is TGTGCCTGGAGTTTAGGGGGCTCCTACAATGAGCAGTTCTTC. Protein: CAWSLGGSYNEQFF.

The chain combines TRBV6-4 with TRBJ1-1, with D perhaps TRBD1 (5 bases). Germline assignment: CDR1 MRHNA and CDR2 SNTAGT. The CDR3 length is 13 residues. The chain's CDR3 is CVGKGRMNTEAFF. The CDR3 DNA follows: TGTGTGGGGAAGGGGCGAATGAACACTGAAGCTTTCTTT.

This clonotype has a count of ten or more. The chain recombines TRBV3-1 with TRBJ2-5; 7 bases agree with TRBD1. This CDR3 comprises 14 residues. Germline assignment: CDR1 LGHDT and CDR2 YNNKEL (reference sequence). With V trimmed by 1 base and J by 4 bases, 3 bases remained unmatched. CDR3 loop: CASSQGQGGETQYF. CDR3 sequence (DNA): TGTGCCAGCAGCCAAGGACAGGGTGGAGAGACCCAGTACTTC.

V and J are TRBV11-2 and TRBJ2-2, with TRBD2 matching 10 bases. V lost 1 base, J lost 8 bases, and 10 bases stayed unmatched. CDR1 is SGHAT, CDR2 FQNNGV, per germline. The CDR3 has 17 amino acids. Here the CDR3 DNA reads TGTGCCAGCAGCTTAGGAGACCTAGCGGGAGTCCCGGGGGAGCTGTTTTTT. Protein sequence: CASSLGDLAGVPGELFF.

This clonotype was seen repeatedly, ten times or more. The rearrangement links TRBV27 to TRBJ2-1; perhaps TRBD2 as D (6 bases). Trimming took off 6 bases at V and 4 bases at J, with 19 bases between the two ends. Germline V gene sequence: CDR1 MNHEY, CDR2 SMNVEV (reference sequence). The CDR3 runs to 16 residues. Here the CDR3 DNA reads TGTGCCAGCAGGATGCTAGCGTCGGGGCCGTACAATGAGCAGTTCTTC. It translates to CASRMLASGPYNEQFF.

This clonotype occurred a few times. V gene TRBV14 combines with J gene TRBJ1-1; unclear D gene. Germline V gene sequence: CDR1 SGHDN, CDR2 FVKESK. CDR3 length equals 14 residues. V gave up 4 bases and J gave up 3 bases, with 12 bases separating them. The CDR3 is CASSLGGTYTEAFF. Here the CDR3 DNA reads TGTGCCAGCAGCCTGGGTGGAACTTACACTGAAGCTTTCTTT.

This clonotype was detected many times. This chain links TRBV30 with TRBJ2-4; D ambiguous. In germline, CDR1 is GTSNPN, CDR2 SVGIG (reference sequence). This CDR3 has 13 residues. The V end was cut by 0 bases, the J end by 6 bases, with 9 bases between. CDR3 protein: CAWSVLFGNIQYF. CDR3 nucleotide sequence: TGTGCCTGGAGTGTACTCTTTGGAAACATTCAGTACTTC.

This clonotype has only a few counts. V usage is TRBV7-8 and J usage is TRBJ1-1, with D possibly being TRBD1 (6 bases). Trimming removed 5 bases at V and 1 base at J, with 11 bases between. Germline V gene sequence: CDR1 SGHVS, CDR2 FQNEAQ. The CDR3 extends over 14 amino acids. CDR3: CASSPRDTNTEAFF. CDR3 DNA sequence: TGTGCCAGCAGCCCACGGGACACGAACACTGAAGCTTTCTTT.

This clonotype was observed a few times. This chain links TRBV12-5 with TRBJ2-2; possibly TRBD2 for D (5 bases). The CDR3 contains 14 residues. V was cut by 4 bases and J by 5 bases, with 11 bases left in between. In germline, CDR1 is LGHNT, CDR2 FRNRAP. In DNA form, the CDR3 reads TGTGCTAGTGGTTACGGGATGGGGACCGGGGAGCTGTTTTTT. It is translated as CASGYGMGTGELFF.

This clonotype has a count of ten or more. The CDR3 DNA reads TGTGCCAGCAGGTGGGGGAGCGGGCCTACCTACGAGCAGTACTTC. Its translation: CASRWGSGPTYEQYF. This chain joins TRBV2 and TRBJ2-7; maybe TRBD2 (6 bases). Germline CDR1 and CDR2: SNHLY and FYNNEI. The CDR3 runs 15 residues. The ends were cut back, 6 bases at V and 2 bases at J, with 17 bases in the middle. Drawing the rest from reference TRBV2 and TRBJ2-7, the complete variable domain is EPEVTQTPSHQVTQMGQEVILRCVPISNHLYFYWYRQILGQKVEFLVSFYNNEISEKSEIFDDQFSVERPDGSNFTLKIRSTKLEDSAMYFCASRWGSGPTYEQYFGPGTRLTVT.

This clonotype came up many times. The J gene is TRBJ2-1, the V gene TRBV18, with 8 positions matching TRBD2. The ends lost 3 bases at V and 6 bases at J; junction bases unmatched: 7. From germline, CDR1 is KGHSH and CDR2 LQKENI. CDR3 length equals 15 residues. CDR3 residues: CASSPFLAGSNEQFF. The CDR3 DNA reads as TGTGCCAGCTCACCTTTCCTAGCGGGCTCCAATGAGCAGTTCTTC.

V is TRBV7-9 and J is TRBJ2-3; D is ambiguous. The CDR3 runs 15 residues. From germline, CDR1 is SEHNR and CDR2 FQNEAQ (reference sequence). Trimming pared 3 bases from V and 0 bases from J, leaving 10 bases between. The CDR3 coding sequence is TGTGCCAGCAGCTTCAGCAGTGTTAGCACAGATACGCAGTATTTT. Translating gives CASSFSSVSTDTQYF.

Of note for this clonotype: One base away lies a much larger clone, so this may be a sequencing read error. The chain employs TRBV28 and TRBJ2-7, with 11 bases aligning to TRBD2. CDR1 and CDR2 from the germline V gene are MDHEN and SYDVKM. The CDR3 loop spans 14 amino acids. Unmatched junction bases numbered 6, after V lost 8 bases and J lost 3 bases. The CDR3 nucleotides read TGTGCCAGCGTCCGTAGCGGGAGGGTCTACGAGCAGTACTTC. Its translation is CASVRSGRVYEQYF.

This clonotype was detected a few times. This chain joins TRBV19 and TRBJ1-4, with TRBD1 identical over 8 bases. Germline values: CDR1 LNHDA, CDR2 SQIVND (reference sequence). V was clipped by 5 bases and J by 7 bases; unmatched bases: 15. This CDR3 is 17 amino acids long. This CDR3 reads CASSSPGQADVGEKLFF. The CDR3 DNA follows: TGTGCCAGTAGTTCACCGGGACAGGCCGACGTGGGTGAAAAACTGTTTTTT.

This clonotype was recorded a few times. This sequence joins TRBV24-1 and TRBJ2-3, with D unclear. Germline V gene lookup returns CDR1 KGHDR and CDR2 SFDVKD. The CDR3 has 17 residues. Trimming cost V 1 base and J 0 bases, with 13 bases left between them. CDR3 nucleotides: TGTGCCACCAGTGATTTTTTGTCCGGGCGGAGCACAGATACGCAGTATTTT. Its protein is CATSDFLSGRSTDTQYF.

The chain has TRBV6-2 or TRBV6-3 and TRBJ1-5; TRBD1 matches at 9 bases. Germline V gene lookup returns CDR1 MNHEY and CDR2 SVGEGT. CDR3 length equals 16 residues. Germline trimming cut 2 bases from V and 6 bases from J; bases unmatched to any gene: 8. Here the CDR3 reads CASSYGGTGIGQPQHF. The DNA for the CDR3 is TGTGCCAGCAGTTACGGTGGGACAGGGATTGGTCAGCCCCAGCATTTT.

This chain connects TRBV2 to TRBJ1-3; perhaps TRBD1 as D (5 bases). V lost 7 bases and J lost 0, with 10 bases in between. CDR1 and CDR2 (germline): SNHLY, FYNNEI. The CDR3 totals 14 residues. CDR3 protein: CASTRGDSGNTIYF. The CDR3 bases are TGTGCCAGCACCCGGGGCGACTCTGGAAACACCATATATTTT.

This clonotype was seen a few times. The chain employs TRBV12-3 or TRBV12-4 and TRBJ2-7; 10 bases are a match to TRBD2. The length of the CDR3 is 15 residues. V dropped 6 bases and J dropped 0; count of bases not matched to a gene: 5. The CDR3 reads CASRRTSGSSYEQYF. The CDR3 DNA is TGTGCCAGCAGAAGGACTAGCGGCAGCTCCTACGAGCAGTACTTC.

Worth noting for this clonotype: A much larger clone lies one base from this, so it may be a read error. This sequence joins TRBV3-1 and TRBJ1-4; 10 bases map to TRBD1. The CDR3 extends over 14 amino acids. Trimming at V came to 4 bases and at J to 8 bases, leaving 4 bases not matched to a gene. Germline V CDR1 and CDR2: LGHDT, YNNKEL (reference sequence). Here the CDR3 reads CASSRGTGVEKLFF. For the CDR3, the DNA is TGTGCCAGCAGCCGAGGGACAGGGGTCGAAAAACTGTTTTTT.

This clonotype was seen repeatedly, ten times or more. The rearrangement uses TRBV28 and TRBJ1-5; D may be TRBD1 (5 bases). The V gene's germline CDR1 is MDHEN and CDR2 SYDVKM. V was clipped by 3 bases and J by 4 bases, with 13 bases between them. This CDR3 has 15 amino acids. The CDR3 reads CASSFRLGRNQPQHF. CDR3 in DNA: TGTGCCAGCAGTTTTCGGTTGGGACGGAATCAGCCCCAGCATTTT.

V usage is TRBV15 and J usage is TRBJ2-2; TRBD1 matches 8 bases. Germline V gene lookup returns CDR1 LNHNV and CDR2 YYDKDF (reference sequence). The V and J ends lost 5 bases and 4 bases, in that order; junction bases with no gene match: 3. The CDR3 has 14 amino acids. The CDR3 DNA reads as TGTGCCACCAGCGGCAGGGGGCCCACCGGGGAGCTGTTTTTT. Translation gives CATSGRGPTGELFF.

The V call is TRBV12-3 or TRBV12-4, the J call TRBJ1-5, with a possible D match to TRBD1 (5 bases). The CDR3 covers 15 residues. Trimming removed 3 bases at V and 5 bases at J, with 14 bases between. The CDR3 sequence is CASSLEDIGDQPQHF. The CDR3 nucleotides are TGTGCCAGCAGTTTGGAGGACATAGGCGATCAGCCCCAGCATTTT.

The chain recombines TRBV7-2 with TRBJ2-4, with D uncertain. CDR1 is SGHTA, CDR2 FQGNSA, per germline. The CDR3 sequence is 15 residues long. V was shortened by 5 bases and J by 6 bases, with 17 bases between the two germline ends. The CDR3: CASSPGSLRVNIQYF. The CDR3 coding sequence is TGTGCCAGCAGCCCCGGTTCACTAAGGGTAAACATTCAGTACTTC.

The chain joins TRBV5-1 to TRBJ2-5; 11 positions match TRBD1. Per germline, CDR1 SGHRS and CDR2 YFSETQ. The CDR3 loop spans 18 amino acids. Unmatched junction bases numbered 12, after V lost 0 bases and J lost 5 bases. CDR3 sequence: CASSLGRPSGTGGETQYF. CDR3 sequence (DNA): TGCGCCAGCAGCTTGGGACGACCCTCGGGGACAGGGGGGGAGACCCAGTACTTC.

This clonotype was counted between two and nine times. The V call is TRBV7-8, the J call TRBJ1-1; D may be TRBD1 (6 bases). Germline V lookup: CDR1 SGHVS, CDR2 FQNEAQ. The CDR3 spans 20 residues. The germline V and J ends were trimmed by 6 bases and 1 base, with 30 bases remaining between them. This CDR3 reads CASSLRFSPGVEGENTEAFF. CDR3 DNA sequence: TGTGCCAGCAGTCTTAGGTTTTCCCCAGGGGTTGAGGGCGAGAACACTGAAGCTTTCTTT.

CDR3 nucleotides: TGTGCCAGCAGTAAATCGGGGGCCGGCTCTGGGGCCAACGTCCTGACTTTC. It codes for CASSKSGAGSGANVLTF. The chain is built from TRBV7-3 and TRBJ2-6, with D perhaps matching TRBD1 or TRBD2 (6 bases each). The CDR3 sequence is 17 residues long. Between the trimmed V and J ends, which lost 6 bases and 0 bases, there was a span of 15 bases. CDR1 and CDR2 (germline): SGHTA, FQGTGA.

The chain couples TRBV24-1 to TRBJ2-7, with D maybe TRBD1 (6 bases). The germline CDR1 and CDR2 sequences are KGHDR and SFDVKD. Trimming shortened V by 3 bases and J by 9 bases, and 20 bases separated the two germline ends. The CDR3 covers 15 residues. The CDR3 DNA follows: TGTGCCACCAGTGATCCCAGGGGCTCCTCGTTCGGGCAGTACTTC. It is translated as CATSDPRGSSFGQYF.